This T cell receptor (beta chain) was identified in a study of Ad26.COV2.S vaccination and SARS-CoV-2 variants (dated by TCRdb to the early 2020s). About the full investigation: Vaccine-arm donors were drawn from COV1001, a multicentre, randomized, double-blind, placebo-controlled phase I-IIa trial of Ad26.COV2.S in healthy adults. Ad26.COV2.S was given intramuscularly at 5x10^10 or 1x10^11 viral particles, as a single shot or as two shots 56 days apart. TCRbeta repertoire sequencing was used to assess the specificity and breadth of SARS-CoV-2-reactive T cell receptors after Ad26.COV2.S vaccination. The TCR-sequenced set comprised approximately 32 samples: 19 Ad26.COV2.S vaccine recipients, 5 placebo recipients and 8 SARS-CoV-2 convalescent individuals. Trial participants were randomized into five groups of five: low-dose or high-dose Ad26.COV2.S given once or twice, or placebo on both occasions. Throughout the experiments and outcome assessment, investigators stayed blinded to trial group allocation. The full study reports these points: According to the authors, total T cell responses may have been underestimated by the TCR breadth and depth analyses. After vaccination, spike-specific CD8+ and CD4+ T cell responses were reported to show substantial breadth. Non-spike TCR breadth was comparable between vaccine and placebo recipients, consistent with the vaccine containing only spike. The study was not powered to compare responses between vaccine doses or regimens. Compared with placebo recipients, Ad26.COV2.S recipients showed higher spike-specific TCR breadth (P = 0.0014).

Worth noting for this clone: Its binding antigen is unknown. No much larger clonotype is one base removed from it; base qualities were not supplied.

The treatment or condition label for this specimen denotes: some 20 received Ad26.COV2.S at low or high dose, single or two shots; about 5 received placebo; per-sample allocation not given. Repertoires of vaccine and placebo recipients were sequenced from samples collected on day 63 after the first injection. Between 29 July and 7 August 2020, Cohort 1b enrolled 25 adults aged 18-55 years at one site in Boston, USA. Ad26.COV2.S consisted of a replication-incompetent adenovirus type 26 vector by which a prefusion-stabilized SARS-CoV-2 spike protein from the original Wuhan strain was expressed. TCRbeta CDR3 regions were sequenced with the immunoSEQ Assay. After extraction, genomic DNA underwent amplification by bias-controlled multiplex PCR, followed by high-throughput sequencing. In the original analysis: To quantify the absolute abundance of every unique TCRbeta CDR3 region, sequences were collapsed and filtered. T cell fraction was estimated by normalizing TCRbeta template counts to usable DNA, which was measured by amplifying reference genes present in all nucleated cells. Repertoire TCRs were annotated as SARS-CoV-2-specific by exact matching of V gene, CDR3 amino acid sequence and J gene to a known reactive TCR set. The reference SARS-CoV-2 TCR set came from MIRA and was filtered for enrichment in COVID-19-positive ImmuneCODE repertoires, removing public or cross-reactive TCRs. Using the MIRA antigens, annotated TCRs were further analysed by specific ORF or by position within an ORF. Depth was the summed frequency of annotated unique rearrangements, while breadth was defined as annotated unique rearrangements over total unique productive rearrangements. Two-sided Wilcoxon rank-sum tests were applied when comparing TCR breadth between groups. What TCRdb holds here is the immuneACCESS table cut down to in-frame rearrangements. Part of the clones is not present; checked against another copy, under half of the missing clones reflect an unresolved V gene, and the others are unexplained. V, J and clone size reflect that table, while D and trimming were determined from the DNA. In this sample the table shows 400,000 to 500,000 clones, roughly 89% of which occur a single time. The ten most abundant clones make up about 2.7% of the sample.

This specimen was peripheral blood, taken in a trial of Ad26.COV2.S vaccine versus placebo. This receptor was identified in a person aged 18-65 years who received the Ad26.COV2.S COVID-19 vaccine or a placebo.

CDR3 protein: CASSLRSVWSNEKLFF. Read as DNA, the sequence is TGCGCCAGCAGCTTGAGATCAGTTTGGTCTAATGAAAAACTGTTTTTT. The V and J genes are TRBV5-1 and TRBJ1-4; no D gene is confidently identified. Looking up the germline V gene yields CDR1 SGHRS and CDR2 YFSETQ. From its cysteine to its phenylalanine, the CDR3 spans 16 amino acids. The DNA shown is the 48-base CDR3, in frame from base 1. Between the V and J ends, shortened by 1 base and 3 bases respectively, the junction contains 13 bases. Supplemented by the reference TRBV5-1 and TRBJ1-4 proteins around the CDR3, the complete variable domain is KAGVTQTPRYLIKTRGQQVTLSCSPISGHRSVSWYQQTPGQGLQFLFEYFSETQRNKGNFPGRFSGRQFSNSRSEMNVSTLELGDSALYLCASSLRSVWSNEKLFFGSGTQLSVL.